This passage covers 24 T cell receptor beta chains from one sample sequenced in a study of T cell changes during pregnancy in multiple sclerosis. Profiled with immunoSEQ multiplex PCR; TCRdb holds only in-frame clones, not every one. The repertoire has about 29,000 clones, approximately 89% of them found once; the top ten carry approximately 6.6%. Specimen: CD8+ T cells from peripheral blood mononuclear cells, collected after pregnancy. All receptors come from a female donor with multiple sclerosis, enrolled in a pregnancy study.

This clone was found once. The chain recombines TRBV28 with TRBJ2-1; D might be TRBD2 (6 bases). Per germline, CDR1 MDHEN and CDR2 SYDVKM. This CDR3 region has 17 residues. V lost 2 bases to trimming and J lost 2 bases, with 16 bases between them. The CDR3 region is CASSLVLAVYPYNEQFF. CDR3 nucleotides: TGTGCCAGCAGTTTAGTACTAGCTGTTTATCCCTACAATGAGCAGTTCTTC.

The chain combines TRBV2 with TRBJ2-5; 7 positions agree with TRBD1. V lost 6 bases and J lost 4; bases outside the gene matches: 11. The germline CDR1 and CDR2 sequences are SNHLY and FYNNEI. This CDR3 comprises 15 residues. The CDR3 DNA follows: TGTGCCAGCAGCGCCCCCGGACAGGCCCGAGAGACCCAGTACTTC. Encoded protein: CASSAPGQARETQYF.

The rearrangement joins TRBV14 to TRBJ2-3; D uncertain. This CDR3 contains 16 residues. Trimming pared 4 bases from V and 0 bases from J, leaving 14 bases between. Germline V CDR1 and CDR2: SGHDN, FVKESK. CDR3 residues: CASSPMASSSTDTQYF. DNA of the CDR3: TGTGCCAGCAGCCCGATGGCATCATCTAGCACAGATACGCAGTATTTT.

J is TRBJ2-3 and V is TRBV10-3; 7 bases agree with TRBD2. The trim removed 11 bases at V and 0 bases at J, leaving 11 bases unmatched. The CDR3 spans 15 residues. CDR1 and CDR2 from the germline V gene are ENHRY and SYGVKD. The CDR3 loop reads CASQGGDLSTDTQYF. CDR3 nucleotide sequence: TGTGCCTCCCAGGGAGGGGACCTTAGCACAGATACGCAGTATTTT.

The genes are TRBV13 and TRBJ2-7, with D uncertain. The V gene's germline CDR1 is PRHDT and CDR2 FYEKMQ (reference sequence). Between the trimmed V and J ends, which lost 5 bases and 5 bases, there was a span of 10 bases. The CDR3 consists of 12 residues. The DNA for the CDR3 is TGTGCCAGCAGCCTTATATCCGACGAGCAGTACTTC. Encoded protein: CASSLISDEQYF.

The gene calls are TRBV7-6 and TRBJ2-5, with 7 positions matching TRBD1. The J call is uncertain, as TRBJ2-7 better fits the DNA end. The CDR3 covers 16 residues. Germline CDR1 reads SGHVS; CDR2 reads FNYEAQ. This CDR3 is CASSASGTDNTYEQYF. In nucleotides, the CDR3 is TGTGCCAGCAGCGCATCCGGGACAGACAACACCTACGAGCAGTACTTC.

The CDR3 coding sequence is TGTGCCAGCACCAGCAGACAGGGTTGGACCGGGGAGCTGTTTTTT. This codes for CASTSRQGWTGELFF. J is TRBJ2-2 and V is TRBV6-6; 7 bases line up with TRBD1. Germline V gene data show CDR1 as MNHNY and CDR2 as SVGAGI (reference sequence). This CDR3 is built from 15 residues. J was trimmed by 5 bases and V by 7 bases; bases with no gene match: 10.

The chain uses TRBV4-3 and TRBJ2-2, with D possibly matching TRBD2 (5 bases). The CDR3 covers 16 residues. Germline CDR1 LGHNA, CDR2 YSLEER. V lost 1 base and J lost 5, with 14 bases in between. The CDR3 DNA is TGCGCCAGCAGCCAAGCCCCGGAACTAGAAACCGGGGAGCTGTTTTTT. This encodes CASSQAPELETGELFF.

The V gene is TRBV15, the J gene TRBJ2-3; 13 bases fit TRBD2. CDR1 LNHNV and CDR2 YYDKDF come from the germline V gene (reference sequence). The CDR3 sequence is 16 residues long. The junction had 3 bases not matched to a gene; V was cut back by 1 base and J by 5 bases. CDR3 in amino acids: CATSRGTSGSGDTQYF. DNA for the CDR3: TGTGCCACCAGCAGAGGGACTAGCGGGAGTGGAGATACGCAGTATTTT.

The chain recombines TRBV6-1 with TRBJ1-5; possible D gene TRBD1, 5 bases. Germline V gene sequence: CDR1 MNHNS, CDR2 SASEGT. V was trimmed by 8 bases and J by 9 bases, leaving 20 bases between them. The CDR3 length is 14 residues. CDR3 loop: CASVEQVDGRPQHF. For the CDR3, the DNA is TGTGCCAGCGTCGAACAGGTGGACGGAAGGCCCCAGCATTTT.

The J gene is TRBJ2-7, the V gene TRBV18, with D possibly TRBD1 on 6 matching bases. The CDR3 loop spans 15 amino acids. Trimming took 3 bases from V and 0 from J, leaving 12 bases between them. The V gene's germline CDR1 is KGHSH and CDR2 LQKENI. CDR3 DNA sequence: TGTGCCAGCTCACCCCGGGACACCAACTCCTACGAGCAGTACTTC. Its protein is CASSPRDTNSYEQYF.

The rearrangement joins TRBV7-2 to TRBJ2-7; the match to TRBD2 covers 11 bases. The J segment lost 7 bases and the V segment lost 5 bases, leaving 4 bases of the junction unmatched. CDR1 and CDR2 from the germline V gene are SGHTA and FQGNSA. The CDR3 consists of 13 residues. Here the CDR3 DNA reads TGTGCCAGCAGCCTGACTAGCGGGAAAGAGCAGTACTTC. Its translation: CASSLTSGKEQYF.

A few counts support this clone. The chain employs TRBV4-3 and TRBJ2-6, with D possibly being TRBD2 (5 bases). CDR1 and CDR2 from the germline V gene are LGHNA and YSLEER. Trimming left V 0 bases short and J 0 bases short, with 6 bases between. The CDR3 runs 16 residues. CDR3 bases: TGCGCCAGCAGCCAAGACGGGAACTCTGGGGCCAACGTCCTGACTTTC. Translation gives CASSQDGNSGANVLTF.

The genes are TRBV6-5 and TRBJ2-7; 8 bases are a match to TRBD2. Trimming took 1 base from V and 2 from J; bases not matched to a gene: 1. Looked up from germline, CDR1 is MNHEY and CDR2 is SVGAGI. The CDR3 is made up of 14 amino acids. The DNA of the CDR3 is TGTGCCAGCAGTTACTGGCGGGGGGCCTACGAGCAGTACTTC. Residues: CASSYWRGAYEQYF.

The CDR3 region has the DNA TGTGCCAGCAGCGAACGACAGGGGGCTGAGGAAAAACTGTTTTTT. It encodes CASSERQGAEEKLFF. The rearrangement joins TRBV13 to TRBJ1-4; TRBD1 matches at 10 bases. This CDR3 region has 15 residues. Trimming removed 5 bases from V and 8 bases from J; junction bases left unmatched: 8. Germline lookup yields CDR1 PRHDT and CDR2 FYEKMQ (reference sequence).

The chain couples TRBV15 to TRBJ2-7, with 7 bases identical to TRBD1. The CDR3 spans 14 residues. Germline CDR1 and CDR2: LNHNV and YYDKDF (reference sequence). V dropped 4 bases and J dropped 5; count of bases not matched to a gene: 8. The CDR3 DNA is TGTGCCACCAGCAAAGTTGTCACAGGGGACGAGCAGTACTTC. Protein product: CATSKVVTGDEQYF.

The chain couples TRBV7-9 to TRBJ1-2; the D gene is possibly TRBD1 (5 bases). The CDR3 covers 16 residues. The germline V and J ends were trimmed by 5 bases and 5 bases, with 21 bases remaining between them. Germline V gene lookup returns CDR1 SEHNR and CDR2 FQNEAQ (reference sequence). The CDR3 region is CASSPKDRQMVYGYTF. The CDR3 DNA follows: TGTGCCAGCAGCCCTAAGGATCGACAGATGGTGTATGGCTACACCTTC.

Comment on this clone: It is unclear where the CDR3 begins or ends on the DNA, so no DNA is shown, and the CDR3 is as TCRdb lists it. The V call is TRBV5-5, the J call TRBJ2-1; the tabulated D call, TRBD2, remains unverified against the DNA. The CDR3 region is 12 residues in length, termini included. CDR1 and CDR2 (germline): SGHKS, YYEKEE (reference sequence). This CDR3 is CASSTSGREQFF.

The chain has TRBV9 and TRBJ2-7; 8 nucleotides match TRBD1. The CDR3 consists of 17 residues. The ends lost 3 bases at V and 1 base at J; junction bases unmatched: 12. The germline gives CDR1 SGDLS, CDR2 YYNGEE. In DNA form, the CDR3 reads TGTGCCAGCAGCGCGAATCCGGACAGGGCGGAATCCTACGAGCAGTACTTC. The encoded protein is CASSANPDRAESYEQYF.

V and J are TRBV14 and TRBJ1-2, with 7 bases lining up with TRBD1. Germline assignment: CDR1 SGHDN and CDR2 FVKESK. This CDR3 comprises 14 residues. The V gene end was trimmed by 3 bases and the J gene end by 3 bases; junction bases not matched to a gene: 4. The CDR3 is CASSQFGQDYGYTF. The CDR3 region has the DNA TGTGCCAGCAGCCAGTTCGGACAGGACTATGGCTACACCTTC.

The V and J genes are TRBV5-1 and TRBJ2-1; no clear D gene. The CDR3 is 17 residues long. Deletions cut 4 bases from V and 2 bases from J, with 19 bases between. Per germline, CDR1 SGHRS and CDR2 YFSETQ. This CDR3 is CASSRNPSLMAYNEQFF. The CDR3 region has the DNA TGCGCCAGCAGCCGCAATCCGTCCCTAATGGCCTACAATGAGCAGTTCTTC.

The chain couples TRBV14 to TRBJ1-4; no clear D gene. Between the trimmed V and J ends, which lost 2 bases and 7 bases, there was a span of 14 bases. Germline V gene lookup returns CDR1 SGHDN and CDR2 FVKESK. The CDR3 length is 15 residues. Here the CDR3 DNA reads TGTGCCAGCAGCCAACTGCGAAGGGCGGGTGAAAAACTGTTTTTT. It specifies CASSQLRRAGEKLFF.

The V and J genes are TRBV19 and TRBJ2-7; D is unresolved. The germline V and J ends were trimmed by 3 bases and 2 bases, with 11 bases remaining between them. The CDR3 extends over 14 amino acids. Per germline, CDR1 LNHDA and CDR2 SQIVND (reference sequence). In DNA, the CDR3 is TGTGCCAGTAGTATCTCGAGTAGCCCCTACGAGCAGTACTTC. As protein: CASSISSSPYEQYF.

The chain carries TRBV9 and TRBJ1-2; 9 nucleotides match TRBD1. J was trimmed by 2 bases and V by 6 bases; bases with no gene match: 8. The CDR3 runs 15 residues. The germline V gene encodes CDR1 SGDLS and CDR2 YYNGEE. The DNA for the CDR3 is TGTGCCAGCACCCCCGGGACAGGGAGAAACTATGGCTACACCTTC. The encoded protein is CASTPGTGRNYGYTF.